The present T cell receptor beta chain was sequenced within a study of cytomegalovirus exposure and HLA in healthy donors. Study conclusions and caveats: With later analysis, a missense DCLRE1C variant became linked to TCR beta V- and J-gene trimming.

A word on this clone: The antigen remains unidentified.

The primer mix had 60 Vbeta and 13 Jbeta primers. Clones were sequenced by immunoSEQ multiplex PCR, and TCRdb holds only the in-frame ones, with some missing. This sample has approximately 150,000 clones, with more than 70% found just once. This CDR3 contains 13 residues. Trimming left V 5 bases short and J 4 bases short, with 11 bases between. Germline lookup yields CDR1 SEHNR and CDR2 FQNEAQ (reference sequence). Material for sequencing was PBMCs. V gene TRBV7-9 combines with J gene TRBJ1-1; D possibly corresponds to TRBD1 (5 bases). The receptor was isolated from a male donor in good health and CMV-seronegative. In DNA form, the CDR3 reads TGTGCCAGCAGCCCGGCGGGGGGCACTGAAGCTTTCTTT. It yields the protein CASSPAGGTEAFF.